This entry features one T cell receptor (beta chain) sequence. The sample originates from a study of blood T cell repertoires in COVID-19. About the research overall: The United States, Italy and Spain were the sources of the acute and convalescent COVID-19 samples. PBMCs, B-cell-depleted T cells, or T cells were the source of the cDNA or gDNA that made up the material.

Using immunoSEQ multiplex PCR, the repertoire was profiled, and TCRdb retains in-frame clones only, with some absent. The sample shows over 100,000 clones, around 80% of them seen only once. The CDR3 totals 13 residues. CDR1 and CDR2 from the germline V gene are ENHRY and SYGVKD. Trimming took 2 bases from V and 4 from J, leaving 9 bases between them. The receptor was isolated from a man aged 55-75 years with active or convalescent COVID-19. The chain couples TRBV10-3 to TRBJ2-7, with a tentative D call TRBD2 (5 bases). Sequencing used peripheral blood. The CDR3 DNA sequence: TGTGCCATCAGTGAGGTGGAGGTGTACGAGCAGTACTTC. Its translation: CAISEVEVYEQYF.